The 26 T cell receptor beta chains below all came from one sample that was sequenced in a study of T-cell reconstitution after alpha-beta-depleted transplantation in children (TCRdb year 2016). Library generation was performed with PCR. The sequencer listed for this sample is Illumina HiSeq 2500. Molecular barcoding was employed in the preparation of TCR libraries, with unique molecular identifiers being used to normalize TCRbeta repertoire quantification. TCRdb reprocessed the public reads (quality trimming at Q25 with fastp, clone calling with MiXCR) and kept in-frame beta chains. Rows matching on CDR3 protein sequence are summarized as one entry with the most common DNA and genes. The sample table lists under 850,000 distinct CDR3 sequences, about an eighth of them with a count of one. The ten most abundant clones make up about 0.79% of the sample. In the paper's terms, the treatment or condition label means: allogeneic hematopoietic cell transplantation with graft depleted of TCRalphabeta T cells and CD19 B cells.

The sequences come from PBMCs, collected before TCRalphabeta/CD19-depleted stem cell transplant. The receptor set was obtained from a girl aged 2 to 10 with congenital amegakaryocytic thrombocytopenia, due to receive a stem cell transplant.

This clonotype was observed at least ten times. This rearrangement joins TRBV20-1 to TRBJ2-1; 12 bases match TRBD2. Germline assignment: CDR1 DFQATT and CDR2 SNEGSKA (reference sequence). V lost 5 bases and J lost 6; bases outside the gene matches: 5. This CDR3 spans 14 amino acids. The CDR3 DNA follows: TGCAGTGCTGATGGACTAGCGGGAAGCAATGAGCAGTTCTTC. Its protein product is CSADGLAGSNEQFF.

This clonotype occurred many times. The chain uses TRBV10-3 and TRBJ1-2; D is undetermined. This CDR3 region has 12 residues. Germline CDR1 is ENHRY and CDR2 is SYGVKD. Trimming pared 5 bases from V and 6 bases from J, leaving 10 bases between. CDR3 residues: CAISIQEDGYTF. Written as DNA, the CDR3 is TGTGCCATCAGTATTCAGGAGGATGGCTACACCTTC.

On this clonotype: This sequence may be a read error, since a much larger clone differs from it by one base. Lacking the conserved final phenylalanine or tryptophan, this CDR3 likely reflects a read error. The chain has TRBV20-1 and TRBJ2-3; 8 positions match TRBD2. This CDR3 has 14 residues. The trim removed 5 bases at V and 3 bases at J, leaving 7 bases unmatched. Germline V CDR1 and CDR2: DFQATT, SNEGSKA (reference sequence). CDR3 bases: TGCAGTGCTCTCGGCGGGAGGTGGACAGATACGCAGTATTTG. Translated: CSALGGRWTDTQYL.

The J gene is TRBJ2-6, the V gene TRBV5-1, with D possibly TRBD1 on 6 matching bases. Looked up from germline, CDR1 is SGHRS and CDR2 is YFSETQ. V lost 3 bases and J 0 bases, leaving 13 bases between the germline ends. This CDR3 comprises 17 residues. CDR3 sequence reads: CASSSDSPFSGANVLTF. The CDR3 region has the DNA TGCGCCAGCAGCTCGGACAGCCCTTTCTCTGGGGCCAACGTCCTGACTTTC.

This clonotype was seen repeatedly, ten times or more. The chain couples TRBV5-1 to TRBJ2-1; D remains unclear. The V end lost 4 bases, the J end lost 5 bases, and 13 bases lay between the germline ends. The germline V gene has CDR1 SGHRS and CDR2 YFSETQ. CDR3 length: 14 residues. CDR3 sequence reads: CASSPYTVNNEQFF. The CDR3 DNA sequence: TGCGCCAGCAGCCCTTACACCGTGAACAATGAGCAGTTCTTC.

This clonotype has at least ten counts. The rearrangement joins TRBV7-2 to TRBJ2-1; 10 positions agree with TRBD2. The CDR3 has 16 residues. Trimming removed 2 bases from V and 10 bases from J; junction bases left unmatched: 11. Germline CDR1 and CDR2: SGHTA and FQGNSA. CDR3 in amino acids: CASSLLSGRAREEQFF. CDR3 coding DNA: TGTGCCAGCAGCTTATTGAGCGGGAGGGCGCGTGAGGAGCAGTTCTTC. Complete variable domain (other parts from reference TRBV7-2 and TRBJ2-1): GAGVSQSPSNKVTEKGKDVELRCDPISGHTALYWYRQSLGQGLEFLIYFQGNSAPDKSGLPSDRFSAERTGGSVSTLTIQRTQQEDSAVYLCASSLLSGRAREEQFFGPGTRLTVL.

This clonotype was detected only a few times. The chain joins TRBV10-3 to TRBJ2-1, with D maybe TRBD1 (7 bases). With 3 bases removed from V and 8 bases from J, the gap between germline ends came to 23 bases. The V gene's germline CDR1 is ENHRY and CDR2 SYGVKD. The CDR3 length is 17 residues. The CDR3 loop reads CAISDRGGTAPEDEQFF. In nucleotides, the CDR3 is TGTGCCATCAGTGACCGGGGCGGGACAGCCCCGGAAGATGAGCAGTTCTTC.

This clonotype was seen many times. The gene calls are TRBV5-1 and TRBJ2-7, with a tentative D call TRBD1 (5 bases). The CDR3 spans 15 residues. Trimming removed 2 bases from V and 1 base from J, with 13 bases in between. Germline loops: CDR1 SGHRS, CDR2 YFSETQ. The CDR3 here is CASSFLDTLSYEQYF. CDR3 bases: TGCGCCAGCAGCTTCTTGGACACTCTATCCTACGAGCAGTACTTC.

The chain recombines TRBV11-2 with TRBJ2-5, with 7 bases that match TRBD2. Germline V gene lookup returns CDR1 SGHAT and CDR2 FQNNGV. CDR3 size: 14 residues. With 1 base clipped from V and 6 bases from J, the junction kept 5 bases outside the gene matches. The CDR3 is CASSLGVGGQTQYF. CDR3 coding DNA: TGTGCCAGCAGCTTAGGAGTGGGAGGGCAGACCCAGTACTTC. Full variable domain (missing parts from reference TRBV11-2 and TRBJ2-5): EAGVAQSPRYKIIEKRQSVAFWCNPISGHATLYWYQQILGQGPKLLIQFQNNGVVDDSQLPKDRFSAERLKGVDSTLKIQPAKLEDSAVYLCASSLGVGGQTQYFGPGTRLLVL.

This clonotype was counted at least ten times. The rearrangement joins TRBV5-1 to TRBJ1-1; TRBD1 matches 9 bases. This CDR3 comprises 16 residues. V gave up 0 bases and J gave up 3 bases; unmatched junction bases: 6. Germline V gives CDR1 SGHRS, CDR2 YFSETQ. The CDR3 sequence is CASSLEGTGFYTEAFF. DNA of the CDR3: TGCGCCAGCAGCTTGGAAGGGACAGGGTTTTACACTGAAGCTTTCTTT.

The chain carries TRBV4-1 and TRBJ1-1; D gene ambiguous. The length of the CDR3 is 15 residues. The V end was cut by 5 bases, the J end by 1 base, with 14 bases between. Germline V gene lookup returns CDR1 MGHRA and CDR2 YSYEKL. Written as DNA, the CDR3 is TGCGCCAGCAGCGCGAAAAACCTGGCGAACACTGAAGCTTTCTTT. As protein: CASSAKNLANTEAFF.

Regarding this clonotype: One end of the junction is discordant with germline, which a read error may explain. The CDR3 DNA follows: TGTGCCAGCAGTCGGGAGGTAGCGGGACATTACAATGAGCAGTCCTTC. This translates into CASSREVAGHYNEQSF. The V and J genes are TRBV12-3 or TRBV12-4 and TRBJ2-1, with TRBD2 matching 8 bases. This CDR3 spans 16 amino acids.

This clonotype has just a few counts. This chain links TRBV20-1 with TRBJ2-1; possibly TRBD1 for D (6 bases). This CDR3 contains 12 residues. Germline V gives CDR1 DFQATT, CDR2 SNEGSKA (reference sequence). V lost 1 base, J lost 6 bases, and 7 bases lay in between. The CDR3 DNA reads as TGCAGTGCTAGAGGGGGGCTCAATGAGCAGTTCTTC. Translation gives CSARGGLNEQFF.

This clonotype was observed at least ten times. CDR3 DNA sequence: TGCAGTGCCCGGGGACTCGCCACAGATACGCAGTATTTT. This gives the protein CSARGLATDTQYF. The chain couples TRBV20-1 to TRBJ2-3; D is possibly TRBD2 (6 bases). The CDR3 extends over 13 amino acids. Germline V gives CDR1 DFQATT, CDR2 SNEGSKA (reference sequence). V lost 6 bases and J 2 bases, leaving 12 bases between the germline ends.

This clonotype was seen many times. CDR3 sequence (DNA): TGCGCCAGCAGCAGCCGGGACAGAGAAGAGACCCAGTACTTC. Translating it yields CASSSRDREETQYF. The chain couples TRBV5-1 to TRBJ2-5, with 7 bases that match TRBD1. Trimming cost V 4 bases and J 3 bases; bases outside gene matches: 6. Germline V gene lookup returns CDR1 SGHRS and CDR2 YFSETQ. The CDR3 sequence is 14 residues long.

This clonotype appeared a few times. V is TRBV6-1 and J is TRBJ2-3, with TRBD2 matching over 10 bases. The germline gives CDR1 MNHNS, CDR2 SASEGT. Germline trimming cut 3 bases from V and 2 bases from J; bases unmatched to any gene: 8. This CDR3 spans 17 amino acids. The CDR3 reads CASSDPGLAVFTDTQYF. CDR3 coding DNA: TGTGCCAGCAGTGACCCCGGACTAGCGGTATTCACAGATACGCAGTATTTT.

The chain recombines TRBV20-1 with TRBJ2-5; TRBD2 aligns across 10 bases. Germline loops: CDR1 DFQATT, CDR2 SNEGSKA (reference sequence). J lost 2 bases, V lost 2 bases, and 5 bases had no gene match. This CDR3 contains 15 residues. The CDR3 region has the DNA TGCAGTGCTAGATCAAGGACTAGCGGACAAGAGACCCAGTACTTC. This encodes CSARSRTSGQETQYF.

This clonotype occurred many times. The chain couples TRBV5-5 to TRBJ2-7, with D perhaps TRBD1 (5 bases). The CDR3 covers 13 residues. In germline, CDR1 is SGHKS, CDR2 YYEKEE (reference sequence). V lost 3 bases, J lost 3 bases, and 10 bases lay in between. The CDR3 is CASSYRQSYEQYF. The CDR3 DNA reads TGTGCCAGCAGCTATAGACAGAGCTACGAGCAGTACTTC.

The chain uses TRBV10-3 and TRBJ2-5; D perhaps matches TRBD1 (7 bases). The CDR3 contains 19 residues. Trimming cost V 3 bases and J 0 bases, with 23 bases left between them. Germline V CDR1 and CDR2: ENHRY, SYGVKD. DNA for the CDR3: TGTGCCATCAGTGACCGTTGGACAGGAGGGGGATCTTACCAAGAGACCCAGTACTTC. It encodes CAISDRWTGGGSYQETQYF.

This clonotype was recorded many times. The gene calls are TRBV5-1 and TRBJ2-5; 8 bases agree with TRBD2. Losses at the gene ends were 4 bases for V and 5 bases for J; bases not matched to a gene: 4. From germline, CDR1 is SGHRS and CDR2 YFSETQ. The CDR3 is made up of 13 amino acids. CDR3 protein: CASSVTSEETQYF. In DNA form, the CDR3 reads TGCGCCAGCAGCGTGACTAGCGAGGAGACCCAGTACTTC.

This clonotype appeared many times. The rearrangement links TRBV7-3 to TRBJ1-6, with 8 bases that match TRBD1. This CDR3 is 17 amino acids long. J was trimmed by 10 bases and V by 8 bases; bases with no gene match: 19. CDR1 and CDR2 (germline): SGHTA, FQGTGA. CDR3 DNA: TGTGCCAGCTCTCGTCGCGGGGGACAGGAGGAGGACTCACCCCTCCACTTT. Amino acids: CASSRRGGQEEDSPLHF.

There are many counts of this clonotype. This sequence joins TRBV20-1 and TRBJ1-1; D ambiguous. The ends were cut back, 6 bases at V and 4 bases at J, with 15 bases in the middle. The CDR3 loop spans 13 amino acids. The germline V gene encodes CDR1 DFQATT and CDR2 SNEGSKA (reference sequence). CDR3 DNA sequence: TGCAGTGCCCCCCAGGATGGCCGCACTGAAGCTTTCTTT. Its translation: CSAPQDGRTEAFF.

The chain has TRBV29-1 and TRBJ2-1; D is ambiguous. The CDR3 loop spans 14 amino acids. Trimming pared 7 bases from V and 0 bases from J, leaving 13 bases between. The germline gives CDR1 SQVTM, CDR2 ANQGSEA. The CDR3 here is CSAVHLDSYNEQFF. CDR3 DNA: TGCAGCGCCGTTCACTTGGACTCCTACAATGAGCAGTTCTTC.

V is TRBV6-5 and J is TRBJ2-2, with 7 bases that match TRBD2. J was trimmed by 4 bases and V by 2 bases; bases with no gene match: 7. Germline V gene data show CDR1 as MNHEY and CDR2 as SVGAGI. This CDR3 has 16 amino acids. CDR3 sequence: CASSYQSAGVTGELFF. The CDR3 region has the DNA TGTGCCAGCAGTTACCAGTCTGCGGGAGTCACCGGGGAGCTGTTTTTT.

This clonotype was found a few times. The rearrangement links TRBV29-1 to TRBJ2-3, with 11 bases lining up with TRBD1. The V and J ends lost 7 bases and 4 bases, in that order; junction bases with no gene match: 13. The CDR3 has 16 amino acids. Germline V gene lookup returns CDR1 SQVTM and CDR2 ANQGSEA. The CDR3 spells CSAPRWTGGDPDTQYF. In DNA form, the CDR3 reads TGCAGCGCTCCACGCTGGACAGGGGGCGACCCAGATACGCAGTATTTT.

In its sample, this clonotype was seen a few times. This chain joins TRBV18 and TRBJ2-7; D is possibly TRBD2 (6 bases). V was cut by 4 bases and J by 3 bases, with 19 bases left in between. The CDR3 spans 16 residues. Germline CDR1 and CDR2: KGHSH and LQKENI. Here the CDR3 reads CASSLPGGESLYEQYF. As DNA, the CDR3 is TGTGCCAGCTCACTACCAGGAGGGGAGTCCCTCTACGAGCAGTACTTC.